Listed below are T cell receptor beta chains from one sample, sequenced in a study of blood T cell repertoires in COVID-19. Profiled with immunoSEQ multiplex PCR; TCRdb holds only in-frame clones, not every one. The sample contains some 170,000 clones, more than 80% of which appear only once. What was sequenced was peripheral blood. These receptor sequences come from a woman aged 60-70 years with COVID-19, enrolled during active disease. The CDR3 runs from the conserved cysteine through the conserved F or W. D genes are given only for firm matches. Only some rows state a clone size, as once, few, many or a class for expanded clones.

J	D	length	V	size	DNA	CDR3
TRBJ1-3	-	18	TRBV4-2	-	TGTGCCAGCAGCCGGGCCCGGGGGGCTCGAGCCTCTGGAAACACCATATATTTT	CASSRARGARASGNTIYF
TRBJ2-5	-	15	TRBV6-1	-	TGTGCCAGCAGTGAAGCGGGGGGACAGTTGGAGACCCAGTACTTC	CASSEAGGQLETQYF
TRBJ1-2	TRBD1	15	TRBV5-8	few	TGTGCCAGCAGCCCGTTTGGACAGGTCAACTATGGCTACACCTTC	CASSPFGQVNYGYTF
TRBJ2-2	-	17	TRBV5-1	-	TGCGCCAGCAGCTTAAAGGGCGGGGCAGCGAACACCGGGGAGCTGTTTTTT	CASSLKGGAANTGELFF
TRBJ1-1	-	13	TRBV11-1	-	TGTGCCAGCAGCTTAGATAGGAACACTGAAGCTTTCTTT	CASSLDRNTEAFF
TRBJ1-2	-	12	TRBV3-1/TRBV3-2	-	TGTGCCAGCAGCTTACAGGGCGGTGGCTACACCTTC	CASSLQGGGYTF
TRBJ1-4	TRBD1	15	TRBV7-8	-	TGTGCCAGCAGCCCCACGAGGGGGCGGAATGAAAAACTGTTTTTT	CASSPTRGRNEKLFF
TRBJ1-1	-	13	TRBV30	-	TGTGCCTGGAGTGAACAGACGAACACTGAAGCTTTCTTT	CAWSEQTNTEAFF
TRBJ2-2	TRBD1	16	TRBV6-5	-	TGTGCCAGCAGTTCCCCAGGGGGTGAGAACACCGGGGAGCTGTTTTTT	CASSSPGGENTGELFF
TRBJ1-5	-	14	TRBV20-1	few	TGCAGTGCTAGTCCGGGTAATAGCAATCAGCCCCAGCATTTT	CSASPGNSNQPQHF
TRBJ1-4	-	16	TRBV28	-	TGTGCCAGCAGTCCTAGTACAGGGCCCGATCGGGAAAAACTGTTTTTT	CASSPSTGPDREKLFF
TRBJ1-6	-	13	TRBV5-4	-	TGTGCCAGCAGGACAGATTCTAATTCACCCCTCCACTTT	CASRTDSNSPLHF
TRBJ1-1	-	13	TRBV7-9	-	TGTGCCAGCACCTGGCTGTGGGGCGCTGAAGCTTTCTTT	CASTWLWGAEAFF
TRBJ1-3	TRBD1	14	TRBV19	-	TGTGCCAGTACCAGGGACAGCCTTGGAAACACCATATATTTT	CASTRDSLGNTIYF
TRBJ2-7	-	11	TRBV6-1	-	TGTGCCAGCAGTGAGAGAGTCGAGCAGTACTTC	CASSERVEQYF
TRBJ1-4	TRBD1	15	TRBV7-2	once	TGTGCCAGCAGCACACGGACAGGGAGGAATGAAAAACTGTTTTTT	CASSTRTGRNEKLFF
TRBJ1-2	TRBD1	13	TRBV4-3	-	TGCGCCAGCAGCCAAGCCAGGGGGTATGGCTACACCTTC	CASSQARGYGYTF
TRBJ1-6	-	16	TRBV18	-	TGTGCCAGCTCACTACAGCGGAGCTCCTATAATTCACCCCTCCACTTT	CASSLQRSSYNSPLHF